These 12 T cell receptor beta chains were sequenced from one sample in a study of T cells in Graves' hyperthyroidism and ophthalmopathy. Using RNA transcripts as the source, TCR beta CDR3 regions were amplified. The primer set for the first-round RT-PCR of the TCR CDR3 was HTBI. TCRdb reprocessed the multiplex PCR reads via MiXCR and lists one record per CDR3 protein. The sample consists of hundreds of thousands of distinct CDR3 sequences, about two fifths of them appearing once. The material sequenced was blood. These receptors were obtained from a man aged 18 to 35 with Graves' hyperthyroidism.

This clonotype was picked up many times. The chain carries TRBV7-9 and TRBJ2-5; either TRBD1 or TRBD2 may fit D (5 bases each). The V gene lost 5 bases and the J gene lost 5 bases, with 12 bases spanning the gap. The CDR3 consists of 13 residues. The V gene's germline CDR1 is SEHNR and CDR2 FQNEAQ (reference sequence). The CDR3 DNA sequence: TGTGCCAGCAGCCCCCCGGGGCGGGAGACCCAGTACTTC. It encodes CASSPPGRETQYF.

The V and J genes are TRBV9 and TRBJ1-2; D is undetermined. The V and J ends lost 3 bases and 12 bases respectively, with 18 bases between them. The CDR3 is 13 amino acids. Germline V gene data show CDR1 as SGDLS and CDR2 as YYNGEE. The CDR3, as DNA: TGTGCCAGCAGCGGAGGACCGTACTCTGGAAACACCTTC. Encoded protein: CASSGGPYSGNTF.

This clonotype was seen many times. This CDR3 is CASSYRASGANVLTF. Written as DNA, the CDR3 is TGTGCCAGCAGCTACAGAGCCTCTGGGGCCAACGTCCTGACTTTC. The genes are TRBV7-9 and TRBJ2-6; D uncertain. The CDR3 has 15 residues. Germline V gene sequence: CDR1 SEHNR, CDR2 FQNEAQ (reference sequence). V shed 4 bases and J shed 0 bases, with 7 bases lying between them.

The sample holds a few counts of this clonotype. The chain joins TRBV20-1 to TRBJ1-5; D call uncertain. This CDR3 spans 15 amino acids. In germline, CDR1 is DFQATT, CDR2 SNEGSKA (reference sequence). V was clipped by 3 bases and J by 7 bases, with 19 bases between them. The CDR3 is CSARAEGYREQPQHF. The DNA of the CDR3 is TGCAGTGCTAGGGCCGAGGGATACAGAGAACAGCCCCAGCATTTT.

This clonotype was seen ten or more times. The CDR3 reads CASLGQGNTEAFF. For the CDR3, the DNA is TGTGCCAGCCTCGGACAGGGAAACACTGAAGCTTTCTTT. This chain joins TRBV2 and TRBJ1-1, with 8 bases fitting TRBD1. Germline V lookup: CDR1 SNHLY, CDR2 FYNNEI. This CDR3 spans 13 amino acids. The ends lost 8 bases at V and 2 bases at J; junction bases unmatched: 4.

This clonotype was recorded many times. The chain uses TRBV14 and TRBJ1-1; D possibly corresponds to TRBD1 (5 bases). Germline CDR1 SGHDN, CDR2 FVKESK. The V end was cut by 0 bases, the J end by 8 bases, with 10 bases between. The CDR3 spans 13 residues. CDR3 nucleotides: TGTGCCAGCAGCCAAGATTGGCAGGGAGAAGCTTTCTTT. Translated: CASSQDWQGEAFF.

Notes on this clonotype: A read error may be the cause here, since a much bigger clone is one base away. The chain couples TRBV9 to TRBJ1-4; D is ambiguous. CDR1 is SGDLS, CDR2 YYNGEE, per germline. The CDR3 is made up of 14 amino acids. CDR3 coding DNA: TGTGCCAGCAGCGTAGGCACAACTAATGAAAGACTGTTTTTT. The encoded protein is CASSVGTTNERLFF.

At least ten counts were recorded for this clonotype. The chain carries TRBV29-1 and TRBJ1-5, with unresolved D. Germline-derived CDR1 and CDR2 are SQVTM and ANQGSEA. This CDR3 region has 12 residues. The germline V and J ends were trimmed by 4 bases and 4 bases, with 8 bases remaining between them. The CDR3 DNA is TGCAGCGTTGGGACGGATAATCAGCCCCAGCATTTT. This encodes CSVGTDNQPQHF. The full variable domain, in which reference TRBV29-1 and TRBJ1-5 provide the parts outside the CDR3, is SAVISQKPSRDICQRGTSLTIQCQVDSQVTMMFWYRQQPGQSLTLIATANQGSEATYESGFVIDKFPISRPNLTFSTLTVSNMSPEDSSIYLCSVGTDNQPQHFGDGTRLSIL.

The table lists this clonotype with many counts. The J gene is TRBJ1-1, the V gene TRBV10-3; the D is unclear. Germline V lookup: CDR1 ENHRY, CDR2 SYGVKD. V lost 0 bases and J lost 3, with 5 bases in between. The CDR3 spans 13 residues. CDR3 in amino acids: CAISESPDTEAFF. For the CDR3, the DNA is TGTGCCATCAGTGAGTCTCCGGACACTGAAGCTTTCTTT.

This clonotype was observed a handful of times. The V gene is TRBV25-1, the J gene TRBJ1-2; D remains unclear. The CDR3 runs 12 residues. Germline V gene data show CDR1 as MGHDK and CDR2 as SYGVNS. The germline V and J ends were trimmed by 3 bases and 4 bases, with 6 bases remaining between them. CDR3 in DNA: TGTGCCAGCAGTGAGCCCTCCTATGGCTACACCTTC. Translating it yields CASSEPSYGYTF.

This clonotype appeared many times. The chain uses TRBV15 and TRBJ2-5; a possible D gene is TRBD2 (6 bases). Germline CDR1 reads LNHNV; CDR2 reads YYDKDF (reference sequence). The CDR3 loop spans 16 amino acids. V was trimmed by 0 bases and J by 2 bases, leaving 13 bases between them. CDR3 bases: TGTGCCACCAGCAGAGAAGGTAGCGGACTTCAAGAGACCCAGTACTTC. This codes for CATSREGSGLQETQYF.

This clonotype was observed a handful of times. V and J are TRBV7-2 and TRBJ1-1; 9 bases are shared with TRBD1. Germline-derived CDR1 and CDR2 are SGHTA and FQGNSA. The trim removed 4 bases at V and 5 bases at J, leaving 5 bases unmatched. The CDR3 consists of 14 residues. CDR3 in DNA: TGTGCCAGCAGCTCACAGGGGGCTTGGACTGAAGCTTTCTTT. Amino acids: CASSSQGAWTEAFF.